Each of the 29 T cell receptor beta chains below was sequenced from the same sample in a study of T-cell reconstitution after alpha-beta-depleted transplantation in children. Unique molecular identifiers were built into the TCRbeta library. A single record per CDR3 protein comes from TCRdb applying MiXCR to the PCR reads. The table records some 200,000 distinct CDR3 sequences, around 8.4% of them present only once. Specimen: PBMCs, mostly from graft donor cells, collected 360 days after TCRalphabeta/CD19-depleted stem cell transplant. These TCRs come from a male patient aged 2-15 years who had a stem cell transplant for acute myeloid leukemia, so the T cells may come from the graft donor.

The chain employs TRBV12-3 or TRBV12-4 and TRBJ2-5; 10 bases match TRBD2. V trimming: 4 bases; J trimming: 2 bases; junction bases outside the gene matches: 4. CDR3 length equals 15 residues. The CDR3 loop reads CASSSSGGPQETQYF. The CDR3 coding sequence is TGTGCCAGCAGTTCTAGCGGGGGTCCACAAGAGACCCAGTACTTC.

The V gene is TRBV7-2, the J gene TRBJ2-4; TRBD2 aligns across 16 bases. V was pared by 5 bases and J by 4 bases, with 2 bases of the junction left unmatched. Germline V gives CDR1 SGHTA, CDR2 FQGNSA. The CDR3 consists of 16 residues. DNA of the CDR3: TGTGCCAGCAGCCCGGGACTAGCGGGAGGGAAAAACATTCAGTACTTC. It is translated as CASSPGLAGGKNIQYF.

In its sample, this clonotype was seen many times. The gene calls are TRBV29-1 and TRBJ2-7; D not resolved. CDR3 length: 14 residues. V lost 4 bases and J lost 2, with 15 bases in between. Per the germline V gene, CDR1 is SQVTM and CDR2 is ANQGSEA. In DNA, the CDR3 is TGCAGCGTTGGACCGCGGACCGGACCCTACGAGCAGTACTTC. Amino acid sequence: CSVGPRTGPYEQYF.

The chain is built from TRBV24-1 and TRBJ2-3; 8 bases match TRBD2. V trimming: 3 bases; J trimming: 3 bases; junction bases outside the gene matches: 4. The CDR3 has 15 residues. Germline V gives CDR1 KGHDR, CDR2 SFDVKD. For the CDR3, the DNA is TGTGCCACCAGTGATGGCGGGGGGTGGACAGATACGCAGTATTTT. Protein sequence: CATSDGGGWTDTQYF.

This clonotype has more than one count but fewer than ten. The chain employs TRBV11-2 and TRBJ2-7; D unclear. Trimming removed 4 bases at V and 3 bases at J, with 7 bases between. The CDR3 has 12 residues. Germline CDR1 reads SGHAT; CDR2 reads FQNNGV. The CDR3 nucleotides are TGTGCCAGCAGCTACCGACACTACGAGCAGTACGTC. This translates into CASSYRHYEQYV.

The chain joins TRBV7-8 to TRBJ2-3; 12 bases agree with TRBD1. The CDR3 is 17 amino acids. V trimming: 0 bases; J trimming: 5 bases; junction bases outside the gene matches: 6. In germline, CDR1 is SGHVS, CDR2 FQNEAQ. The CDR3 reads CASSLAGTGGLRDTQYF. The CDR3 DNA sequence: TGTGCCAGCAGCTTAGCCGGGACAGGGGGCTTGAGAGATACGCAGTATTTT.

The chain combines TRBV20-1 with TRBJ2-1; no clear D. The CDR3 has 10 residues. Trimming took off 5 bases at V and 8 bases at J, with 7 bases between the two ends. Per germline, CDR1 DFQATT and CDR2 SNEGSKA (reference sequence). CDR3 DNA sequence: TGCAGTGCTGGCGTCTATGAGCAGTTCTTC. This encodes CSAGVYEQFF.

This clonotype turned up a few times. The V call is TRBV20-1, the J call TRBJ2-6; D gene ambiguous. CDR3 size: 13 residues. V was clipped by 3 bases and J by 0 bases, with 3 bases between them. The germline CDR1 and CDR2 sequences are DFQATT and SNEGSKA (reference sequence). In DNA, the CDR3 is TGCAGTGCTAGTCGCTCTGGGGCCAACGTCCTGACTTTC. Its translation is CSASRSGANVLTF.

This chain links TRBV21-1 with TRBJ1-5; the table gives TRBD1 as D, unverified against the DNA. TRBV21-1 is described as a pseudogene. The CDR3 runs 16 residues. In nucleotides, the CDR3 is TGTGCCAGCACCAAGGGGCCGAGGACAAGCAATCAGCCCCAGCATTTT. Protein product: CASTKGPRTSNQPQHF.

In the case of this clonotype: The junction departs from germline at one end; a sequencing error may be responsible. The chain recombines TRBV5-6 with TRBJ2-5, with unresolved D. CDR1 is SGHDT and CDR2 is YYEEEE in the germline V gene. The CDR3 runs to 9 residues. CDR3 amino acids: CASSPVAVF. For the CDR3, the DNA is TGTGCCAGCAGTCCAGTCGCGGTCTTC.

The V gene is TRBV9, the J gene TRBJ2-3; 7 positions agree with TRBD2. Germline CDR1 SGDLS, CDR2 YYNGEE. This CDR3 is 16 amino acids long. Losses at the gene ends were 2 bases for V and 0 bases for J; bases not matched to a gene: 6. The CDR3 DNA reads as TGTGCCAGCAGCGTGGCGGCTAGCGGTAGCACAGATACGCAGTATTTT. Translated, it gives CASSVAASGSTDTQYF.

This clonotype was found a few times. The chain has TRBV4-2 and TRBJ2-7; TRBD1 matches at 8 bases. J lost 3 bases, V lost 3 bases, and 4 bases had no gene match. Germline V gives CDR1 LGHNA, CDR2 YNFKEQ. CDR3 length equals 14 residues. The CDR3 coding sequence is TGTGCCAGCAGCCATGGGACAGGTCTCTACGAGCAGTACTTC. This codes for CASSHGTGLYEQYF.

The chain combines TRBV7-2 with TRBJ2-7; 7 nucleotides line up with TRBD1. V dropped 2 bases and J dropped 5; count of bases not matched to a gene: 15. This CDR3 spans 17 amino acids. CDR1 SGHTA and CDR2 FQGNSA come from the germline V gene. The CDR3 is CASSLSPISGTVDEQYF. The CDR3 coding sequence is TGTGCCAGCAGCTTATCCCCCATCTCCGGGACAGTTGACGAGCAGTACTTC.

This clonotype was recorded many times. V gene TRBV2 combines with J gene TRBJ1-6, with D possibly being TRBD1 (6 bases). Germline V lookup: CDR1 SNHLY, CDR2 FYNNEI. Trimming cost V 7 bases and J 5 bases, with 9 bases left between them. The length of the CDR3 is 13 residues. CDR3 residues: CASKDSNNSPLHF. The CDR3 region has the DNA TGTGCCAGCAAGGACAGCAATAATTCACCCCTCCACTTT.

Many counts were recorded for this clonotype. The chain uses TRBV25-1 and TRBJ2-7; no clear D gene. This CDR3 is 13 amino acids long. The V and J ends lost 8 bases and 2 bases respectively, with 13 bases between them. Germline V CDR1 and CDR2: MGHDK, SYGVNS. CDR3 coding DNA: TGTGCCAGCCTCCAGGAATTTCCCTACGAGCAGTACTTC. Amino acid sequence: CASLQEFPYEQYF.

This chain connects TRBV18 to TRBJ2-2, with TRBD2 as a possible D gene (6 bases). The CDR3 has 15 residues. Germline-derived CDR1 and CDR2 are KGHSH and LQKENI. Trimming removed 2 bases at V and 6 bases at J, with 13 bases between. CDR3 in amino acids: CASSPNRVAAGELFF. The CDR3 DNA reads TGTGCCAGCTCACCAAACCGGGTAGCGGCCGGGGAGCTGTTTTTT.

The CDR3 coding sequence is TGCGCCAGCAGCCATTACAGGGTGAACGGGGAGCTGTTTTTT. Protein product: CASSHYRVNGELFF. V and J are TRBV4-1 and TRBJ2-2; D might be TRBD1 (6 bases). V was trimmed by 3 bases and J by 7 bases, leaving 12 bases between them. The CDR3 is 14 amino acids. Germline V CDR1 and CDR2: MGHRA, YSYEKL.

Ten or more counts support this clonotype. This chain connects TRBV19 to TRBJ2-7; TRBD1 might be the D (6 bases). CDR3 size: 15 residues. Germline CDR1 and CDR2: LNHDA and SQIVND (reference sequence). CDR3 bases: TGTGCGGCGACCCAGCAGGGGCCCCTAATCTACGAGCAGTACGTC. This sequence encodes CAATQQGPLIYEQYV.

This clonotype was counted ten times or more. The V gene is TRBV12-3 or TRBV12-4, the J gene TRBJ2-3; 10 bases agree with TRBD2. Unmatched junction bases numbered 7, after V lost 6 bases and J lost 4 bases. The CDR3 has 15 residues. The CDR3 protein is CASSQAGGSADTQYF. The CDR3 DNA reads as TGTGCCAGCAGCCAAGCGGGAGGGTCCGCAGATACGCAGTATTTT.

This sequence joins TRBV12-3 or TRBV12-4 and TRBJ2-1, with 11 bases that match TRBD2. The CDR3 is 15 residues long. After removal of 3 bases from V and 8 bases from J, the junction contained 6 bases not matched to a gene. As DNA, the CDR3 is TGTGCCAGCAGTTTTAGCGGGGGGGCTAATCATGAGCAGTTCTTC. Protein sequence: CASSFSGGANHEQFF.

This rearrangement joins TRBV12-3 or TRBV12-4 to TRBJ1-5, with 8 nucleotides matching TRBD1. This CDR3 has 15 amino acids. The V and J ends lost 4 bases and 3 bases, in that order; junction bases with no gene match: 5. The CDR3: CASSWRDRHNQPQHF. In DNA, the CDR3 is TGTGCCAGCAGTTGGCGGGACAGGCACAATCAGCCCCAGCATTTT.

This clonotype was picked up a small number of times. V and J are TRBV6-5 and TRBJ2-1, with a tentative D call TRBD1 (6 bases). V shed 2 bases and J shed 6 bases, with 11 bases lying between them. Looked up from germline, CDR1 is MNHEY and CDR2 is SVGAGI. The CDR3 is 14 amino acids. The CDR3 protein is CASSYARGPNEQFF. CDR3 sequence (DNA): TGTGCCAGCAGTTACGCCAGGGGTCCCAATGAGCAGTTCTTC.

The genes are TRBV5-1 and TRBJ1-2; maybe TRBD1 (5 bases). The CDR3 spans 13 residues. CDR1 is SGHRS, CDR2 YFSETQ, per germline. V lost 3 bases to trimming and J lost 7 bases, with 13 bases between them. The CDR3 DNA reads TGCGCCAGCAGCTCGGGACCCAGCGGTGGCTACACCTTC. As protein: CASSSGPSGGYTF.

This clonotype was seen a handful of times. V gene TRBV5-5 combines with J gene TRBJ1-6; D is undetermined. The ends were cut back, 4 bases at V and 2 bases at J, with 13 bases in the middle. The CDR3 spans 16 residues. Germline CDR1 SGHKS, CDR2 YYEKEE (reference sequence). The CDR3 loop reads CASSVTQGTYNSPLHF. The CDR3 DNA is TGTGCCAGCAGCGTGACCCAAGGGACCTATAATTCACCCCTCCACTTT.

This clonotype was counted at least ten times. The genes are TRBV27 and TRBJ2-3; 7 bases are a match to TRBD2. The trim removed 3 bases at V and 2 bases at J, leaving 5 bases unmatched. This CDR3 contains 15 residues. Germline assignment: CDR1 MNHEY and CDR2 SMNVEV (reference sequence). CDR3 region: CASSLGTTFTDTQYF. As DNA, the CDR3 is TGTGCCAGCAGTTTGGGGACTACCTTCACAGATACGCAGTATTTT.

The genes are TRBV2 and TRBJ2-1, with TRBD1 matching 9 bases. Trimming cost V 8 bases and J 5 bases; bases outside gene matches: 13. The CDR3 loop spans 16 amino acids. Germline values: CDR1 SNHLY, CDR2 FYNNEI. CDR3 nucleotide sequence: TGTGCCAGCTCCTGGCAGGGGACAGGGACCGACAATGAGCAGTTCTTC. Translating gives CASSWQGTGTDNEQFF.

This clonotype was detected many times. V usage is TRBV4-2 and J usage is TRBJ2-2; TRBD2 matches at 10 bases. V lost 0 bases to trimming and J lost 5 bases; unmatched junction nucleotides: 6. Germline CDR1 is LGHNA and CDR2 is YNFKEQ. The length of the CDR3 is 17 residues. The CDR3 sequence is CASSQEASGRKTGELFF. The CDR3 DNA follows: TGTGCCAGCAGCCAAGAGGCTAGCGGGAGAAAAACCGGGGAGCTGTTTTTT.

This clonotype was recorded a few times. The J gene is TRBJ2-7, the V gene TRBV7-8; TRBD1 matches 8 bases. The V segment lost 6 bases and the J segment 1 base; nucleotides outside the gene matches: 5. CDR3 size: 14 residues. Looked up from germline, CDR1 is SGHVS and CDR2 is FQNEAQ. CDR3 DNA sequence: TGTGCCAGCAGACTCCGGGACAGGTCCTACGAGCAGTACTTC. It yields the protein CASRLRDRSYEQYF.

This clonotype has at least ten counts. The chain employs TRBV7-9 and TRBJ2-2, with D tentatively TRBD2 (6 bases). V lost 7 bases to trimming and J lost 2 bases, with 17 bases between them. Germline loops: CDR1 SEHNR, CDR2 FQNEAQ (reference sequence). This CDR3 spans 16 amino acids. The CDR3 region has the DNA TGTGCCAGCAACAAGGGGCGGGACCGAAACACCGGGGAGCTGTTTTTT. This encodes CASNKGRDRNTGELFF.